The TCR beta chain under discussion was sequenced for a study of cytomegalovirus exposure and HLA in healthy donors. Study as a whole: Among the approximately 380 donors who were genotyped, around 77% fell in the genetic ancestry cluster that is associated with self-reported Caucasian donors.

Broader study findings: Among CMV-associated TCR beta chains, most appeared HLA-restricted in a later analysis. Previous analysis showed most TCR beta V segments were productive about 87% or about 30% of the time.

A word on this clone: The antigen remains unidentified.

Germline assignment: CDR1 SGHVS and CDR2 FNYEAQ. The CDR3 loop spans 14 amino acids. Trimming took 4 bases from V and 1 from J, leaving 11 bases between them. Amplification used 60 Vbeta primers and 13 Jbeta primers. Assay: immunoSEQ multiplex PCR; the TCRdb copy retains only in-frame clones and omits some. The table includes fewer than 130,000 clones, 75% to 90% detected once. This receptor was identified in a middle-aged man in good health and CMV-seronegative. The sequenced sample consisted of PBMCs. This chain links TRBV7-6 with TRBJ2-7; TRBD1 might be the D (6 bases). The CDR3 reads CASSSRQESYEQYF. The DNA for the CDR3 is TGTGCCAGCAGCTCTCGACAGGAATCCTACGAGCAGTACTTC.